One and the same sample provided the 10 T cell receptor beta chains below, sequenced in a study of response to subunit inactivated influenza vaccine. Via MiXCR, TCRdb re-called the RT-PCR reads, giving one row per CDR3 protein. The table records hundreds of thousands of distinct CDR3 sequences, 16% of them present only once. Material: CD4+ T cells sorted from PBMCs, obtained roughly 24 months after vaccination. These receptors were obtained from a man between 50 and 75 years old who received an inactivated influenza vaccine.

Ten or more counts support this clonotype. The V gene is TRBV7-2, the J gene TRBJ2-3, with D possibly TRBD2 on 5 matching bases. The CDR3 sequence is 12 residues long. CDR1 is SGHTA and CDR2 is FQGNSA in the germline V gene. V lost 8 bases and J lost 2, with 8 bases in between. CDR3 residues: CASRELTDTQYF. The CDR3 DNA reads TGTGCCAGCCGGGAACTCACAGATACGCAGTATTTT.

The chain combines TRBV5-1 with TRBJ2-3; D is uncertain. V dropped 0 bases and J dropped 10 bases, with 6 bases sitting between them. The V gene's germline CDR1 is SGHRS and CDR2 YFSETQ. The CDR3 is 11 residues long. The CDR3 sequence: CASSLAAPQYF. The CDR3 DNA follows: TGCGCCAGCAGCTTGGCCGCCCCGCAGTATTTT.

The rearrangement joins TRBV30 to TRBJ1-1; 7 bases align to TRBD1. With V trimmed by 2 bases and J by 5 bases, 8 bases remained unmatched. The CDR3 extends over 14 amino acids. CDR1 is GTSNPN, CDR2 SVGIG, per germline (reference sequence). CDR3 DNA: TGTGCCTGGAGTATCGGGACAGCCAGAACTGAAGCTTTCTTT. Its translation is CAWSIGTARTEAFF.

The chain uses TRBV10-3 and TRBJ1-3; weak D call: TRBD1 (6 bases). CDR3 length: 15 amino acids. Per germline, CDR1 ENHRY and CDR2 SYGVKD. V was clipped by 2 bases and J by 2 bases, with 10 bases between them. The CDR3 reads CAISEKQGAGNTIYF. The DNA for the CDR3 is TGTGCCATCAGTGAGAAACAGGGAGCTGGAAACACCATATATTTT.

V is TRBV6-1 and J is TRBJ2-1, with 8 bases fitting TRBD2. Trimming took 6 bases from V and 5 from J; bases not matched to a gene: 12. Germline-derived CDR1 and CDR2 are MNHNS and SASEGT. The CDR3 has 16 residues. The CDR3 sequence is CASSPTGTRLNNEQFF. As DNA, the CDR3 is TGTGCCAGCAGCCCCACCGGGACTAGACTAAACAATGAGCAGTTCTTC.

This clonotype was picked up a small number of times. This sequence joins TRBV20-1 and TRBJ2-7; TRBD1 aligns across 8 bases. This CDR3 contains 16 residues. With 0 bases clipped from V and 0 bases from J, the junction kept 7 bases outside the gene matches. CDR1 and CDR2 (germline): DFQATT, SNEGSKA (reference sequence). CDR3 sequence (DNA): TGCAGTGCTAGAGATCCCCCGGGACAGGTCTCCTACGAGCAGTACTTC. Translating it yields CSARDPPGQVSYEQYF.

This clonotype was observed a few times. Here the CDR3 reads CASSQDLWGAGETQYF. The CDR3 DNA reads as TGCGCCAGCAGCCAAGATCTCTGGGGGGCAGGCGAGACCCAGTACTTC. This chain joins TRBV4-3 and TRBJ2-5, with D perhaps given as TRBD1 or TRBD2 (6 bases each). With 0 bases removed from V and 5 bases from J, the gap between germline ends came to 16 bases. Per germline, CDR1 LGHNA and CDR2 YSLEER. The CDR3 consists of 16 residues.

This clonotype was found a few times. The chain combines TRBV20-1 with TRBJ2-1, with D unclear. Trimming shortened V by 3 bases and J by 4 bases, and 7 bases separated the two germline ends. The germline gives CDR1 DFQATT, CDR2 SNEGSKA (reference sequence). The CDR3 contains 12 residues. The CDR3 nucleotides are TGCAGTGCTAGGTGGGGTTACAATGAGCAGTTCTTC. This codes for CSARWGYNEQFF.

The V gene is TRBV10-3, the J gene TRBJ2-2; D remains unclear. V shed 7 bases and J shed 5 bases, with 14 bases lying between them. CDR3 size: 14 residues. CDR1 and CDR2 (germline): ENHRY, SYGVKD. The CDR3 bases are TGTGCCATCACGAGTGGTACGACGACCGGGGAGCTGTTTTTT. Translating it yields CAITSGTTTGELFF.

The chain has TRBV5-1 and TRBJ2-7; TRBD2 matches at 9 bases. Looked up from germline, CDR1 is SGHRS and CDR2 is YFSETQ. The CDR3 extends over 14 amino acids. The V gene end was trimmed by 4 bases and the J gene end by 3 bases; junction bases not matched to a gene: 5. The CDR3 protein is CASSHTTSGYEQYF. CDR3 nucleotides: TGCGCCAGCAGCCATACGACTAGCGGCTACGAGCAGTACTTC.